These 11 T cell receptor beta chains share one sample of origin, sequenced in a study of blood T cell repertoires in COVID-19. Assay: immunoSEQ multiplex PCR; the TCRdb copy retains only in-frame clones and omits some. This sample has around 50,000 clones; about nine tenths occur once, and the top ten carry around 3.1%. Sequencing was done on a sample of peripheral blood. These receptors were taken from a human donor in a cohort sampled during active COVID-19.

The rearrangement uses TRBV5-1 and TRBJ1-1; 9 bases fit TRBD1. The CDR3 consists of 15 residues. The junction had 7 bases not matched to a gene; V was cut back by 4 bases and J by 3 bases. Germline V gene data show CDR1 as SGHRS and CDR2 as YFSETQ. CDR3 protein: CASSVTGGRDTEAFF. CDR3 DNA: TGCGCCAGCAGCGTAACAGGGGGCAGGGACACTGAAGCTTTCTTT.

This clone was observed once. The V call is TRBV9, the J call TRBJ1-6; D not resolved. Germline assignment: CDR1 SGDLS and CDR2 YYNGEE. There are 13 residues in the CDR3. With 4 bases removed from V and 6 bases from J, the gap between germline ends came to 8 bases. CDR3 amino acids: CASSTRLNSPLHF. The DNA of the CDR3 is TGTGCCAGCAGCACCCGACTTAATTCACCCCTCCACTTT.

The chain carries TRBV20-1 and TRBJ1-2; D remains unclear. The CDR3 has 13 amino acids. The germline CDR1 and CDR2 sequences are DFQATT and SNEGSKA (reference sequence). Trimming left V 3 bases short and J 6 bases short, with 14 bases between. CDR3 nucleotide sequence: TGCAGTGCTAGTACACTTTCGGGAGATGGCTACACCTTC. Its protein product is CSASTLSGDGYTF.

The rearrangement uses TRBV29-1 and TRBJ1-1, with D perhaps TRBD1 (5 bases). V lost 2 bases, J lost 4 bases, and 8 bases lay in between. The CDR3 contains 12 residues. From germline, CDR1 is SQVTM and CDR2 ANQGSEA. CDR3 amino acids: CSVELGATEAFF. In nucleotides, the CDR3 is TGCAGCGTTGAACTAGGGGCCACTGAAGCTTTCTTT.

This chain connects TRBV15 to TRBJ2-1; 11 bases match TRBD2. CDR1 and CDR2 from the germline V gene are LNHNV and YYDKDF (reference sequence). V gave up 3 bases and J gave up 4 bases; unmatched junction bases: 17. The CDR3 contains 20 residues. The CDR3 DNA follows: TGTGCCACCAGCAGGACAGGGGGGATTCCTAGCGGGAGGAGTTACAATGAGCAGTTCTTC. Translated, it gives CATSRTGGIPSGRSYNEQFF. The complete variable domain, with remaining parts taken from reference TRBV15 and TRBJ2-1, reads DAMVIQNPRYQVTQFGKPVTLSCSQTLNHNVMYWYQQKSSQAPKLLFHYYDKDFNNEADTPDNFQSRRPNTSFCFLDIRSPGLGDTAMYLCATSRTGGIPSGRSYNEQFFGPGTRLTVL.

The chain links TRBV6-5 to TRBJ2-6, with D possibly matching TRBD1 (6 bases). CDR3 size: 14 residues. The germline V gene encodes CDR1 MNHEY and CDR2 SVGAGI. V gave up 10 bases and J gave up 0 bases, with 10 bases separating them. CDR3 loop: CATTGSSGANVLTF. CDR3 nucleotides: TGTGCCACCACAGGGAGCTCTGGGGCCAACGTCCTGACTTTC.

Only one count was recorded for this clone. This chain uses TRBV7-8 with TRBJ1-3, with a weak D call TRBD1 (6 bases). This CDR3 is 14 amino acids long. Germline V gene sequence: CDR1 SGHVS, CDR2 FQNEAQ. V was trimmed by 5 bases and J by 3 bases, leaving 11 bases between them. The CDR3 nucleotides read TGTGCCAGCAGCGTCCAGGGACATGGAAACACCATATATTTT. This codes for CASSVQGHGNTIYF.

The CDR3 here is CASSEGQGDQPQHF. The CDR3, as DNA: TGTGCCAGCAGTGAGGGACAGGGGGATCAGCCCCAGCATTTT. V gene TRBV2 combines with J gene TRBJ1-5, with TRBD1 identical over 11 bases. This CDR3 spans 14 amino acids. The germline V gene encodes CDR1 SNHLY and CDR2 FYNNEI. After removal of 3 bases from V and 5 bases from J, the junction contained 0 bases not matched to a gene.

The CDR3 is CASSLTRTGSFNSPLHF. The CDR3 bases are TGTGCCAGCAGCTTAACAAGAACAGGATCTTTTAATTCACCCCTCCACTTT. This sequence joins TRBV11-2 and TRBJ1-6; TRBD1 is a possible D gene (5 bases). The CDR3 runs to 17 residues. The V end was cut by 2 bases, the J end by 6 bases, with 17 bases between. The germline gives CDR1 SGHAT, CDR2 FQNNGV.

V and J are TRBV27 and TRBJ2-2; D possibly corresponds to TRBD1 (5 bases). Trimming took off 4 bases at V and 5 bases at J, with 11 bases between the two ends. CDR1 and CDR2 (germline): MNHEY, SMNVEV (reference sequence). The CDR3 consists of 14 residues. CDR3 protein: CASSSSQGTGELFF. For the CDR3, the DNA is TGTGCCAGCAGTTCCTCCCAGGGAACCGGGGAGCTGTTTTTT.

This clone appeared once. The V gene is TRBV4-1, the J gene TRBJ2-1; TRBD2 aligns across 8 bases. Trimming at V came to 4 bases and at J to 7 bases, leaving 12 bases not matched to a gene. The CDR3 spans 16 residues. Germline CDR1 MGHRA, CDR2 YSYEKL. This chain's CDR3 is CASSPAWAGGGNEQFF. The CDR3 nucleotides are TGCGCCAGCAGCCCGGCATGGGCGGGAGGAGGGAATGAGCAGTTCTTC.